This T cell receptor beta chain was identified during a study of Tregs in tolerant kidney transplant recipients. The CDR3 is 15 residues long. The V and J ends lost 7 bases and 9 bases respectively, with 22 bases between them. Germline CDR1 and CDR2: MNHEY and SVGAGI. TCRdb keeps only in-frame clones here, not all; method: immunoSEQ multiplex PCR. The table shows 200,000 to 300,000 clones, with about 86% occurring only once. The rearrangement joins TRBV6-5 to TRBJ1-5; D unclear. Sequencing was carried out using CD4+ T cells from blood. The clonotype originates from a human donor in good health. In DNA, the CDR3 is TGTGCCAGCACGGCCGATCGGGGTAATTTAGGGCCCCAGCATTTT. Translating gives CASTADRGNLGPQHF.